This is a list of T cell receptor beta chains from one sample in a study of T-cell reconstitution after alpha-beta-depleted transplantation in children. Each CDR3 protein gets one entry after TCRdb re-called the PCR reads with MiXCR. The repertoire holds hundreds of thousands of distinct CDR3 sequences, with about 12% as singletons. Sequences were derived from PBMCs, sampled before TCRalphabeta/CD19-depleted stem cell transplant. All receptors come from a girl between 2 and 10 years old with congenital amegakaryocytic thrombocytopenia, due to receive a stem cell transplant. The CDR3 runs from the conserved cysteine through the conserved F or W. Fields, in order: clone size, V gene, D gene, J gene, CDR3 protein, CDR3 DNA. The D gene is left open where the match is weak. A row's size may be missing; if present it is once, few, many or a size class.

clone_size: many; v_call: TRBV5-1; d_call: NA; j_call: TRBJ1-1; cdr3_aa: CASSLVEGTEAFF; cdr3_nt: TGCGCCAGCAGCTTGGTTGAGGGCACTGAAGCTTTCTTT
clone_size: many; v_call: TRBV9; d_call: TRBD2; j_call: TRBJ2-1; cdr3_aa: CASSVGSGRIYNEQFF; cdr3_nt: TGTGCCAGCAGCGTCGGTAGCGGGAGAATCTACAATGAGCAGTTCTTC
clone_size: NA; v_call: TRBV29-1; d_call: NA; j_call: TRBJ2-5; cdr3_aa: CSVEFVGYETQYF; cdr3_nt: TGCAGCGTTGAATTTGTAGGGTACGAGACCCAGTACTTC
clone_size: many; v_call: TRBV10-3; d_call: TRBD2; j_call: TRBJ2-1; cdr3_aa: CATRLAGHYNEQFF; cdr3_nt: TGTGCCACTAGACTAGCGGGGCATTACAATGAGCAGTTCTTC
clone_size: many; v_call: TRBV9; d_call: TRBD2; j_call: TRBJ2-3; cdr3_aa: CASSASGNDPTDTQYF; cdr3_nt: TGTGCCAGCAGCGCAAGCGGGAACGACCCCACAGATACGCAGTATTTT
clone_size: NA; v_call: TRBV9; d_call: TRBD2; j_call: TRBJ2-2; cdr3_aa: CASSVIAGGTGELFF; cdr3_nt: TGTGCCAGCAGCGTAATAGCGGGAGGTACCGGGGAGCTGTTTTTT
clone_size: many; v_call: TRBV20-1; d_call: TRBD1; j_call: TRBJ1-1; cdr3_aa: CSASRDRNTEAFF; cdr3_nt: TGCAGTGCTAGTCGGGACAGGAACACTGAAGCTTTCTTT
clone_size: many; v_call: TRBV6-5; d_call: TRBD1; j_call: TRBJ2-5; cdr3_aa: CASSYKRLGQGNEGETQYF; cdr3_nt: TGTGCCAGCAGTTACAAACGTCTGGGACAGGGTAATGAGGGCGAGACCCAGTACTTC
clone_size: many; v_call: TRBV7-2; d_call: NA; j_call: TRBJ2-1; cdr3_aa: CASSRKTERNEQFF; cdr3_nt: TGTGCCAGCAGCCGAAAGACGGAGCGGAACGAGCAGTTCTTC
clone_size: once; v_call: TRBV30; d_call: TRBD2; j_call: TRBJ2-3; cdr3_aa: CAWSVGGIADTQYF; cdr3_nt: TGTGCCTGGAGTGTGGGAGGGATCGCAGATACGCAGTATTTT
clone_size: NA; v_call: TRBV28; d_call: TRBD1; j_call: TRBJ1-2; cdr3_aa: CASSLPGTAYGYTF; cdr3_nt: TGTGCCAGCAGTTTACCCGGGACAGCATATGGCTACACCTTC
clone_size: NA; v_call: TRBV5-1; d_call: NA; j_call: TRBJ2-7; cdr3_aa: CASSLASRFTYEQYF; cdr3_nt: TGCGCCAGCAGCTTGGCTAGCCGCTTTACCTACGAGCAGTACTTC
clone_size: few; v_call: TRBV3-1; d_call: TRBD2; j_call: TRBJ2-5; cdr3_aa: CATSGLAGETQYF; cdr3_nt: TGTGCCACTTCAGGACTAGCGGGAGAGACCCAGTACTTC
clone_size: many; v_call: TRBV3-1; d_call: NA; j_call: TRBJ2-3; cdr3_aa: CASSQVTITGTETDTQYF; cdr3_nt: TGTGCCAGCAGCCAAGTCACTATCACAGGGACTGAAACAGATACGCAGTATTTT
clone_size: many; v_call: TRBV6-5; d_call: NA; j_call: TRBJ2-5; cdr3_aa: CASSYSGQGGWQETQYF; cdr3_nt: TGTGCCAGCAGTTACTCGGGGCAAGGCGGATGGCAAGAGACCCAGTACTTC
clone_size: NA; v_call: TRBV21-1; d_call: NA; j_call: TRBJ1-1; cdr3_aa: CASSSRGDVVCTEAFF; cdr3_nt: TGTGCCAGCAGCTCCCGGGGAGACGTAGTGTGTACTGAAGCTTTCTTT
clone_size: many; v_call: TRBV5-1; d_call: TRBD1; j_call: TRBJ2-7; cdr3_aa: CASSLNLGQGAKNSYEQYF; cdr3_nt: TGCGCCAGCAGCTTAAATCTGGGACAGGGGGCGAAGAATTCCTACGAGCAGTACTTC
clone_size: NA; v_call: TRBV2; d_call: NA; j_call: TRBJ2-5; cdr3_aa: CATSTVRETQYF; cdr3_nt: TGTGCCACTTCGACTGTCCGCGAGACCCAGTACTTC
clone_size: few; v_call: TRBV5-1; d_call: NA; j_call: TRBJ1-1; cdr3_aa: CASSLAPPRTEAFF; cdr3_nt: TGCGCCAGCAGCTTGGCCCCACCCCGTACTGAAGCTTTCTTT
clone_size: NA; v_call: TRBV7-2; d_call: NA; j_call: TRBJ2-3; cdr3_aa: CASSSDGNTDTQYF; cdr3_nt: TGTGCCAGCAGCTCGGACGGAAACACAGATACGCAGTATTTT
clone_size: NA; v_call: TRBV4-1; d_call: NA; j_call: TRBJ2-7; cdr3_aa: CASSQPGEGSYEQYF; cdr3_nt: TGCGCCAGCAGCCAACCAGGGGAGGGATCCTACGAGCAGTACTTC
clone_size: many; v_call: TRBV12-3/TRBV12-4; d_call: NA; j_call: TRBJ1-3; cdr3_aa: CASSLAAGPGNTIYF; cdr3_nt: TGTGCCAGCAGTTTAGCGGCAGGTCCTGGAAACACCATATATTTT
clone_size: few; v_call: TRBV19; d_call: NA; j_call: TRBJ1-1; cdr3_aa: CASRGRRGTEAFF; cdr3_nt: TGTGCCAGTAGGGGAAGGAGAGGCACTGAAGCTTTCTTT
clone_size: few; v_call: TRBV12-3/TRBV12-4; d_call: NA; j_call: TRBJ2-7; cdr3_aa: CASSLLGSGDEQYF; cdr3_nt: TGTGCCAGCAGTTTACTCGGGAGTGGGGACGAGCAGTACTTC
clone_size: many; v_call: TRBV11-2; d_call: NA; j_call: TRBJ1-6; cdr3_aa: CASSLDRGLSLTYNSPLHF; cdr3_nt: TGTGCCAGCAGCTTAGATCGGGGGCTATCCCTGACCTATAATTCACCCCTCCACTTT